This TCR beta chain was captured by sequencing in a study of OX40 agonist ivuxolimab in advanced cancers. Germline V lookup: CDR1 SNHLY, CDR2 FYNNEI. This CDR3 is built from 12 residues. Trimming stripped 4 bases from V and 7 bases from J, with 8 bases between. This clone was picked up one time. Measured with immunoSEQ multiplex PCR; TCRdb has only the in-frame clones, and not every one. The table has tens of thousands of clones, around 81% seen once. The TCR originated in an adult with an advanced solid tumor such as melanoma, head and neck, liver or kidney cancer. This specimen consisted of CD4+ or CD8+ T cells sorted from blood, obtained in a trial of the OX40 agonist ivuxolimab. The chain couples TRBV2 to TRBJ2-1; the D gene is possibly TRBD2 (6 bases). This CDR3 is CASSGGVNEQFF. CDR3 sequence (DNA): TGTGCCAGCAGTGGGGGGGTAAATGAGCAGTTCTTC. Full variable domain (outside the CDR3, taken from reference TRBV2 and TRBJ2-1): EPEVTQTPSHQVTQMGQEVILRCVPISNHLYFYWYRQILGQKVEFLVSFYNNEISEKSEIFDDQFSVERPDGSNFTLKIRSTKLEDSAMYFCASSGGVNEQFFGPGTRLTVL.